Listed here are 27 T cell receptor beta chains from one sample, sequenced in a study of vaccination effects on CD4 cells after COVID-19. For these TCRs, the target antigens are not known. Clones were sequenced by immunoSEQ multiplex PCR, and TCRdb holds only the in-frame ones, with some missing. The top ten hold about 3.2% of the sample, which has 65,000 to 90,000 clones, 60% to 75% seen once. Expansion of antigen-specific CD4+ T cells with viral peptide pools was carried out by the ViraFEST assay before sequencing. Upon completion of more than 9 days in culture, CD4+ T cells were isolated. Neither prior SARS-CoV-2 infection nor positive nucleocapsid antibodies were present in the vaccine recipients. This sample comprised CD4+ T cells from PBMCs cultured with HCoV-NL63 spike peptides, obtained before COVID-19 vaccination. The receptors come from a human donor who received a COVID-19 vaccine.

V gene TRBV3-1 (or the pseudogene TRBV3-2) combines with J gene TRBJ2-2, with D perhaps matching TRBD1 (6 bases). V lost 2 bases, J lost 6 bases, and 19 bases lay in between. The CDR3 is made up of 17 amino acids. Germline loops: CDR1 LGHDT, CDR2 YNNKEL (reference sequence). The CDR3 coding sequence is TGTGCCAGCAGCCAACTCTGGGGGCAGGGCTCAGCCGGGGAGCTGTTTTTT. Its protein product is CASSQLWGQGSAGELFF.

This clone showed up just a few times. The CDR3 nucleotides read TGTGCCAGCAGGTTAGCCGCTGGGGAGACCCAGTACTTC. Translating gives CASRLAAGETQYF. The chain uses TRBV27 and TRBJ2-5; no clear D. This CDR3 has 13 residues. The V gene lost 6 bases and the J gene lost 5 bases, with 13 bases spanning the gap. Germline V gene lookup returns CDR1 MNHEY and CDR2 SMNVEV (reference sequence).

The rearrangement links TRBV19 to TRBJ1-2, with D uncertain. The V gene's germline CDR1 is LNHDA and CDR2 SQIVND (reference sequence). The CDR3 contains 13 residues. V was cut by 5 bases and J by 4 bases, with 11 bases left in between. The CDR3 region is CASSPVTGYGYTF. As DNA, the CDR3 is TGTGCCAGTAGTCCTGTTACGGGCTATGGCTACACCTTC.

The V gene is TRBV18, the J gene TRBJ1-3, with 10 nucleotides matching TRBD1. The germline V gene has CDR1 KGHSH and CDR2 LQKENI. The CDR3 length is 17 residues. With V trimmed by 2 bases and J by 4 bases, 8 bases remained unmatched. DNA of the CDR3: TGTGCCAGCTCACCAAGTGGGACAGGGGCTCCCGGAAACACCATATATTTT. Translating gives CASSPSGTGAPGNTIYF.

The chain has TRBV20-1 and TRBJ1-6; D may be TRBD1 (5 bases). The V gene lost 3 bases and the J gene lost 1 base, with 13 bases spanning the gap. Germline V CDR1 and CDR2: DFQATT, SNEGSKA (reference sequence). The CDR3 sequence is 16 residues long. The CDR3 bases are TGCAGTGCTAGTCCCGCAGGGTTATCCTATAATTCACCCCTCCACTTT. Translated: CSASPAGLSYNSPLHF.

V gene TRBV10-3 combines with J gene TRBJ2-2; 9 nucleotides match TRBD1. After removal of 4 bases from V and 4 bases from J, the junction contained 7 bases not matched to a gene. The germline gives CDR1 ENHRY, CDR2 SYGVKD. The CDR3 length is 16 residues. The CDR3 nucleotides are TGTGCCATCAGTGTCGGACAGGGGATTGGCACCGGGGAGCTGTTTTTT. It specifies CAISVGQGIGTGELFF.

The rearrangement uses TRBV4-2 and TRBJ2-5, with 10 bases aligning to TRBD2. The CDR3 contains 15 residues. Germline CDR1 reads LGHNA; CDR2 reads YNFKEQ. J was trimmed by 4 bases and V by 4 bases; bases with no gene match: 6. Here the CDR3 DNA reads TGTGCCAGCAGCCGATCAACTAGCGGGGTAGAGACCCAGTACTTC. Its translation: CASSRSTSGVETQYF.

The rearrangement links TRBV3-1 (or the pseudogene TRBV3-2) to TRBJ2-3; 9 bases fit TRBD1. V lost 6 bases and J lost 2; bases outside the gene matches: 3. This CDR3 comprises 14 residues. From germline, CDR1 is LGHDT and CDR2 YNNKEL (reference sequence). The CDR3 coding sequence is TGTGCCAGCAGAGGACAGGGGAACACAGATACGCAGTATTTT. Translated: CASRGQGNTDTQYF.

This CDR3 reads CASSESWVGGETQYF. In DNA form, the CDR3 reads TGTGCCAGCAGTGAAAGTTGGGTCGGAGGGGAGACCCAGTACTTC. The chain joins TRBV2 to TRBJ2-5, with D possibly being TRBD2 (6 bases). V was shortened by 2 bases and J by 5 bases, with 15 bases between the two germline ends. CDR1 is SNHLY and CDR2 is FYNNEI in the germline V gene. The CDR3 has 15 amino acids.

The CDR3 coding sequence is TGTGCCAGCAGCCAGAACCCCAATAGACAGGGGGATTCGGATGGCTACACCTTC. Translation: CASSQNPNRQGDSDGYTF. The chain employs TRBV4-2 and TRBJ1-2; 9 bases are shared with TRBD1. The junction had 17 bases not matched to a gene; V was cut back by 3 bases and J by 6 bases. This CDR3 is built from 18 residues. Germline V gene sequence: CDR1 LGHNA, CDR2 YNFKEQ.

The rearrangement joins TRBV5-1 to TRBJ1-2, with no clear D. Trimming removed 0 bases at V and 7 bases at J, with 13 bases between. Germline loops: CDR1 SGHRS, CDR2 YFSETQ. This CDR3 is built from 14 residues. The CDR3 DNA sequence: TGCGCCAGCAGCTTGGATATGGGTTTAAGTGGCTACACCTTC. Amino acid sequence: CASSLDMGLSGYTF.

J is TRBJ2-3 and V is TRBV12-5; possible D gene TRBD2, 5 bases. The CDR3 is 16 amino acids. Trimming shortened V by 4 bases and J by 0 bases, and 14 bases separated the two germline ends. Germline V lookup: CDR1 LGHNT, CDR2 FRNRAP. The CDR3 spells CASGSNPSGSTDTQYF. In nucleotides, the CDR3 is TGTGCTAGTGGTTCGAATCCTTCGGGGAGCACAGATACGCAGTATTTT.

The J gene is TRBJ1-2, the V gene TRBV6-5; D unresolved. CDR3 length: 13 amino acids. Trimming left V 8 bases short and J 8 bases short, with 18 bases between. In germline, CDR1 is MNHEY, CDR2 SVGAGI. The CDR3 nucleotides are TGTGCCAGCCTAGACGGTGGGAATTGGGGCTACACCTTC. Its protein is CASLDGGNWGYTF.

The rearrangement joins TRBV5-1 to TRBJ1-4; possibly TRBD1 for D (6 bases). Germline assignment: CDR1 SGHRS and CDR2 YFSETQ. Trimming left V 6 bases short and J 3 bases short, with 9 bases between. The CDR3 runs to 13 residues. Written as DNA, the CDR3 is TGCGCCAGCACCTGGGGGCCTAATGAAAAACTGTTTTTT. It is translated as CASTWGPNEKLFF.

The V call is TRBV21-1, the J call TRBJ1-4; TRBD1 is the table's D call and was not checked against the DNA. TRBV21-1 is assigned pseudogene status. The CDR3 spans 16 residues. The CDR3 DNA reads TGTGCCAGCAGCAAAGTTTGGGTAGGGGCAGGGGAAAAACTGTTTTTT. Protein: CASSKVWVGAGEKLFF.

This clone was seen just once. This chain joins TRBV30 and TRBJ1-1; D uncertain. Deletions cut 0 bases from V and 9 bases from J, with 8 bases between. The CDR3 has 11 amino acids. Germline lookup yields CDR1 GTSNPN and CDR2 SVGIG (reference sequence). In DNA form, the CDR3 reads TGTGCCTGGAGTGTACGTGGGAAAGCTTTCTTT. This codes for CAWSVRGKAFF.

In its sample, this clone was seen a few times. CDR3 sequence reads: CASSLAATGATEAFF. CDR3 bases: TGTGCCAGCAGCTTGGCAGCGACAGGGGCCACTGAAGCTTTCTTT. The V call is TRBV5-4, the J call TRBJ1-1, with 8 bases aligning to TRBD1. The CDR3 runs to 15 residues. The germline gives CDR1 SGHNT, CDR2 YYREEE (reference sequence). V dropped 0 bases and J dropped 4; count of bases not matched to a gene: 5.

In DNA form, the CDR3 reads TGTGCCAGCAGCGTGGTAGGTAGCACAGATACGCAGTATTTT. Translating gives CASSVVGSTDTQYF. This rearrangement joins TRBV9 to TRBJ2-3; unclear D gene. The CDR3 runs 14 residues. The V end was cut by 2 bases, the J end by 0 bases, with 7 bases between. CDR1 is SGDLS and CDR2 is YYNGEE in the germline V gene.

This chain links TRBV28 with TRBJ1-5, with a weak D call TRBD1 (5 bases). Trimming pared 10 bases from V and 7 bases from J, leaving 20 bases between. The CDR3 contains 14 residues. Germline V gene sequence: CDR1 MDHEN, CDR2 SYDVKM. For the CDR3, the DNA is TGTGCCATTACCCCTCTGGCGGAGGGGCAGCCCCAGCATTTT. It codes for CAITPLAEGQPQHF.

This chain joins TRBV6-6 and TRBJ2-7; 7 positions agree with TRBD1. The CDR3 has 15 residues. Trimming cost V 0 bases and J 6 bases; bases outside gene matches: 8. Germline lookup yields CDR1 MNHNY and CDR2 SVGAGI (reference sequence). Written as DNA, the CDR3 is TGTGCCAGCAGTTACTCCCGGGACAGAATACCCGAGCAGTACGTC. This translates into CASSYSRDRIPEQYV.

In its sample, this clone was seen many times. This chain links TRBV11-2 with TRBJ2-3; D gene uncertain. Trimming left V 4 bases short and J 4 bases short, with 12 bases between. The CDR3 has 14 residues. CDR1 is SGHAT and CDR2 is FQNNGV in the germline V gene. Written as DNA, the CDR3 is TGTGCCAGCAGCTCCCAGCGCCTATCAGATACGCAGTATTTT. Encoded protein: CASSSQRLSDTQYF.

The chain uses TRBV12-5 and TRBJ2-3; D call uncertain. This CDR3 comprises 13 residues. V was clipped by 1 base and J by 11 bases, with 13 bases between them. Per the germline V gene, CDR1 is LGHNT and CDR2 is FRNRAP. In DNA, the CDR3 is TGTGCTAGTGGTTTGGAAGGTAATTTAGGGCAGTATTTT. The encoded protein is CASGLEGNLGQYF. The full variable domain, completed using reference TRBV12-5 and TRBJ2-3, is DARVTQTPRHKVTEMGQEVTMRCQPILGHNTVFWYRQTMMQGLELLAYFRNRAPLDDSGMPKDRFSAEMPDATLATLKIQPSEPRDSAVYFCASGLEGNLGQYFGPGTRLTVL.

The CDR3 DNA reads TGTGCCAGCAGTTCCGGGACAGGGGAGGTCTACGAGCAGTACGTC. Amino acid sequence: CASSSGTGEVYEQYV. The genes are TRBV6-5 and TRBJ2-7; 10 positions agree with TRBD1. Germline CDR1 reads MNHEY; CDR2 reads SVGAGI. Germline trimming cut 4 bases from V and 3 bases from J; bases unmatched to any gene: 6. The CDR3 sequence is 15 residues long.

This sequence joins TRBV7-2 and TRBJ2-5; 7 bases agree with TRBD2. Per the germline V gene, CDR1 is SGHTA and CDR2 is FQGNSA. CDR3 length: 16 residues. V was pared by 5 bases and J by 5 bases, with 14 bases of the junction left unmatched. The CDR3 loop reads CASSPGLVPSGETQYF. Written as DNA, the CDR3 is TGTGCCAGCAGCCCTGGACTAGTCCCCTCCGGGGAGACCCAGTACTTC.

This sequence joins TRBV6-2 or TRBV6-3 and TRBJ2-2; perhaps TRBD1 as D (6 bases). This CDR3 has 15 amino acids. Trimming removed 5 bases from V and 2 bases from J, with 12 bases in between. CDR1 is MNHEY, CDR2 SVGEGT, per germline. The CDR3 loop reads CASSTPGTNTGELFF. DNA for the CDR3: TGTGCCAGCAGTACCCCCGGGACAAACACCGGGGAGCTGTTTTTT.

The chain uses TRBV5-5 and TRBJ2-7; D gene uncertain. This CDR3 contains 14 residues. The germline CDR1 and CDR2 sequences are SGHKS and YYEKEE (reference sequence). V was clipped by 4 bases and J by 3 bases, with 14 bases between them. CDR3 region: CASSHGLQNYEQYV. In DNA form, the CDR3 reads TGTGCCAGCAGCCACGGGCTCCAGAACTACGAGCAGTACGTC.

The CDR3 sequence is CASSLKRQEGYYEQYV. The CDR3 nucleotides read TGTGCCAGCAGCTTAAAGAGACAGGAGGGTTACTACGAGCAGTACGTC. The chain has TRBV7-3 and TRBJ2-7; D possibly uses TRBD1 or TRBD2 (6 bases each). The germline V gene has CDR1 SGHTA and CDR2 FQGTGA. The CDR3 has 16 residues. Trimming shortened V by 1 base and J by 3 bases, and 16 bases separated the two germline ends.